The 16 T cell receptor beta chains below all came from one sample that was sequenced in a study of T cell repertoires in cytomegalovirus infection. From the reads, TCRdb called clonotypes with MiXCR, one entry per CDR3 protein. The table records a few hundred thousand distinct CDR3 sequences, roughly 13% of them present only once. The sample consisted of PBMCs. The receptors were sampled from a human donor in good health (CMV status not recorded). Some clones in this sample may be carry-over from other donors' samples.

About this clonotype: A junction boundary mismatches the germline segment, possibly from a read error. The rearrangement joins TRBV7-9 to TRBJ2-3, with unresolved D. This CDR3 has 11 residues. The V gene's germline CDR1 is SEHNR and CDR2 FQNEAQ (reference sequence). The CDR3 nucleotides are TGTGTCAGCAGTTCGGCGGATACGCAGTATTTT. Translation: CVSSSADTQYF.

The J gene is TRBJ1-2, the V gene TRBV5-4, with TRBD1 matching over 7 bases. The V and J ends lost 4 bases and 0 bases, in that order; junction bases with no gene match: 9. Germline CDR1 reads SGHNT; CDR2 reads YYREEE (reference sequence). The CDR3 sequence is 16 residues long. CDR3 residues: CASSPPRQGANYGYTF. CDR3 nucleotides: TGTGCCAGCAGCCCCCCCCGACAGGGCGCTAACTATGGCTACACCTTC.

V gene TRBV3-1 combines with J gene TRBJ2-1; D is perhaps TRBD2 (6 bases). The germline V gene encodes CDR1 LGHDT and CDR2 YNNKEL (reference sequence). The CDR3 length is 13 residues. The V gene lost 0 bases and the J gene lost 9 bases, with 9 bases spanning the gap. The CDR3 protein is CASSQERRGEQFF. The CDR3 nucleotides read TGTGCCAGCAGCCAAGAGAGGCGGGGTGAGCAGTTCTTC.

This clonotype was observed a few times. The rearrangement uses TRBV7-6 and TRBJ2-1; 11 bases fit TRBD2. The trim removed 3 bases at V and 7 bases at J, leaving 14 bases unmatched. This CDR3 spans 18 amino acids. The germline V gene encodes CDR1 SGHVS and CDR2 FNYEAQ. CDR3 coding DNA: TGTGCCAGCAGCTTCGCCCCAGTACTAGCGGGAGCGCAGAATGAGCAGTTCTTC. This gives the protein CASSFAPVLAGAQNEQFF.

This clonotype was observed at least ten times. The chain employs TRBV7-2 and TRBJ2-2, with 10 bases aligning to TRBD2. CDR3 size: 18 residues. Germline lookup yields CDR1 SGHTA and CDR2 FQGNSA. Trimming removed 1 base from V and 5 bases from J; junction bases left unmatched: 10. The CDR3 is CASSLGPLASGSTGELFF. The CDR3 region has the DNA TGTGCCAGCAGCTTAGGCCCTCTTGCTAGCGGGAGTACCGGGGAGCTGTTTTTT.

Concerning this clonotype: This may arise from a read error, as a much more abundant clone is one base away. CDR3 nucleotide sequence: TGTGCCAGCAGCTTAGAGGGGCGGGCGGCGGGAACGCAGTATTTT. Translation: CASSLEGRAAGTQYF. V is TRBV7-2 and J is TRBJ2-3, with D perhaps TRBD2 (6 bases). Germline V lookup: CDR1 SGHTA, CDR2 FQGNSA. The CDR3 covers 15 residues. V lost 1 base, J lost 9 bases, and 17 bases lay in between.

This clonotype was seen repeatedly, ten times or more. The rearrangement links TRBV7-2 to TRBJ2-2; TRBD1 might be the D (6 bases). V lost 5 bases, J lost 0 bases, and 10 bases lay in between. From germline, CDR1 is SGHTA and CDR2 FQGNSA. CDR3 length equals 15 residues. In DNA form, the CDR3 reads TGTGCCAGCAGCCACAGGGTTCCGAACACCGGGGAGCTGTTTTTT. Translation: CASSHRVPNTGELFF. The full variable domain, completed using reference TRBV7-2 and TRBJ2-2, is GAGVSQSPSNKVTEKGKDVELRCDPISGHTALYWYRQSLGQGLEFLIYFQGNSAPDKSGLPSDRFSAERTGGSVSTLTIQRTQQEDSAVYLCASSHRVPNTGELFFGEGSRLTVL.

This CDR3 is CASNLGLAVDTQYF. Here the CDR3 DNA reads TGTGCCAGCAATCTAGGACTAGCGGTAGATACGCAGTATTTT. The rearrangement uses TRBV6-6 and TRBJ2-3, with 10 bases matching TRBD2. Germline lookup yields CDR1 MNHNY and CDR2 SVGAGI (reference sequence). The CDR3 spans 14 residues. With V trimmed by 7 bases and J by 5 bases, 6 bases remained unmatched.

The rearrangement links TRBV19 to TRBJ2-3; 10 bases are shared with TRBD1. The CDR3 length is 15 residues. CDR1 is LNHDA, CDR2 SQIVND, per germline (reference sequence). The trim removed 7 bases at V and 3 bases at J, leaving 7 bases unmatched. The CDR3: CASIETGGLTDTQYF. DNA of the CDR3: TGTGCCAGTATCGAGACAGGGGGCTTAACAGATACGCAGTATTTT.

The chain uses TRBV14 and TRBJ2-4, with TRBD1 identical over 7 bases. Trimming removed 10 bases from V and 1 base from J; junction bases left unmatched: 7. This CDR3 region has 14 residues. Germline V gene data show CDR1 as SGHDN and CDR2 as FVKESK. The CDR3 coding sequence is TGTGCCAACGTACAGGGGACCGCCAAAAACATTCAGTACTTC. Protein sequence: CANVQGTAKNIQYF.

The chain has TRBV7-9 and TRBJ2-7; 7 bases are shared with TRBD1. Germline CDR1 is SEHNR and CDR2 is FQNEAQ (reference sequence). The CDR3 is made up of 14 amino acids. V was clipped by 4 bases and J by 2 bases; unmatched bases: 5. The CDR3 DNA sequence: TGTGCCAGCAGCTCAGACAGGGACGCCTACGAGCAGTACTTC. Protein product: CASSSDRDAYEQYF.

This clonotype was picked up many times. The chain uses TRBV7-3 and TRBJ2-7, with 8 bases aligning to TRBD1. CDR1 SGHTA and CDR2 FQGTGA come from the germline V gene. The CDR3 consists of 13 residues. With V trimmed by 5 bases and J by 5 bases, 5 bases remained unmatched. The CDR3 DNA sequence: TGTGCCAGCAGCCAAGGACAGGGTAACGAGCAGTACTTC. This translates into CASSQGQGNEQYF. The whole variable domain, remainder taken from reference TRBV7-3 and TRBJ2-7, is GAGVSQTPSNKVTEKGKYVELRCDPISGHTALYWYRQSLGQGPEFLIYFQGTGAADDSGLPNDRFFAVRPEGSVSTLKIQRTERGDSAVYLCASSQGQGNEQYFGPGTRLTVT.

This clonotype was recorded many times. The V and J genes are TRBV6-2 or TRBV6-3 and TRBJ1-1; D ambiguous. Per germline, CDR1 MNHEY and CDR2 SVGEGT. The V end lost 0 bases, the J end lost 0 bases, and 26 bases lay between the germline ends. The CDR3 has 21 amino acids. The CDR3 loop is CASSYSGIVVGKLIMNTEAFF. The CDR3 DNA sequence: TGTGCCAGCAGTTACTCGGGGATTGTCGTGGGTAAGCTAATCATGAACACTGAAGCTTTCTTT.

This clonotype was seen repeatedly, ten times or more. V is TRBV10-3 and J is TRBJ2-2; D not resolved. Trimming removed 4 bases from V and 6 bases from J, with 6 bases in between. Germline V gene data show CDR1 as ENHRY and CDR2 as SYGVKD. The CDR3 runs 12 residues. In DNA, the CDR3 is TGTGCCATCAGTGGTTCGCCCGGGGAGCTGTTTTTT. As protein: CAISGSPGELFF.

This clonotype was observed many times. V gene TRBV2 combines with J gene TRBJ2-5; a weak D match, TRBD2 (6 bases). The V gene's germline CDR1 is SNHLY and CDR2 FYNNEI. CDR3 size: 15 residues. V was cut by 3 bases and J by 1 base, with 12 bases left in between. The CDR3 DNA is TGTGCCAGCAGTGATGGGGGGATCTTCCAAGAGACCCAGTACTTC. This translates into CASSDGGIFQETQYF.

The sample holds many counts of this clonotype. This chain uses TRBV20-1 with TRBJ2-1; tentative D call: TRBD2 (5 bases). This CDR3 spans 12 amino acids. Germline CDR1 DFQATT, CDR2 SNEGSKA (reference sequence). Trimming left V 3 bases short and J 4 bases short, with 7 bases between. The DNA of the CDR3 is TGCAGTGCTAGTGGGGAGTACAATGAGCAGTTCTTC. This translates into CSASGEYNEQFF.